This T cell receptor beta chain originates from a study of shared clonotypes between healthy human individuals. Of note for this clone: In the same sample, other DNA sequences code for this CDR3.

Libraries were prepared by immunoSEQ multiplex PCR; TCRdb keeps only in-frame clonotypes and omits some of them. The table includes some 1 million clones, about 75% detected once. Sequenced: memory CD4+ T cells sorted from blood. Noted subset: CD45RA-negative fraction. This clonotype was obtained from a man in his late teens or twenties in good health.

In DNA form, the CDR3 reads TGTGCCAGTAGTATTACAGGGTCTGGGCAGCCCCAGCATTTT. This sequence encodes CASSITGSGQPQHF. The chain is built from TRBV19 and TRBJ1-5, with TRBD1 as a possible D gene (6 bases). The CDR3 extends over 14 amino acids. Deletions cut 3 bases from V and 7 bases from J, with 13 bases between. Germline V CDR1 and CDR2: LNHDA, SQIVND (reference sequence).